Listed below are T cell receptor beta chains from one sample, sequenced in a study of T-cell reconstitution after alpha-beta-depleted transplantation in children. TCRdb called the PCR reads again in MiXCR, with one record for every CDR3 protein. This sample has hundreds of thousands of distinct CDR3 sequences, with about an eighth found just once. The source material was PBMCs, sampled before TCRalphabeta/CD19-depleted stem cell transplant. Receptors were obtained from a girl aged 2-9 years with congenital amegakaryocytic thrombocytopenia, due to receive a stem cell transplant. Each CDR3 is given with its conserved first and last residue. The D gene is left open where the match is weak. Expanded clones get a size class; other rows say once, few or many, or leave the size out.

J gene: TRBJ2-1; V gene: TRBV7-9; clone size: many; D gene: -; CDR3 DNA: TGTGCCAGCAGCTTACGGGGCCTGAATTACAATGAGCAGTTCTTC; CDR3 protein: CASSLRGLNYNEQFF
J gene: TRBJ2-5; V gene: TRBV7-9; clone size: -; D gene: TRBD2; CDR3 DNA: TGTGCCAGCAGCTTAATCGGGCTAGCGGGAGGAGAGACCCAGTACTTC; CDR3 protein: CASSLIGLAGGETQYF
J gene: TRBJ1-1; V gene: TRBV12-3/TRBV12-4; clone size: few; D gene: TRBD1; CDR3 DNA: TGTGCCAGCAGTTTAGGATGGGGGACAGGGAGTAACACTGAAGCTTTCTTT; CDR3 protein: CASSLGWGTGSNTEAFF
J gene: TRBJ2-7; V gene: TRBV27; clone size: many; D gene: -; CDR3 DNA: TGTGCCAGCAGTTTATTGGCCCCCTACGAGCAGTACTTC; CDR3 protein: CASSLLAPYEQYF
J gene: TRBJ1-1; V gene: TRBV5-1; clone size: -; D gene: -; CDR3 DNA: TGCGCCAGCAGCCCGCGGGGACAGAACACTGAAGCTTTCTTT; CDR3 protein: CASSPRGQNTEAFF
J gene: TRBJ2-3; V gene: TRBV28; clone size: many; D gene: TRBD2; CDR3 DNA: TGTGCCAGCAGTTTAACGGCGGGAGGTATGGGCCCAGATACGCAGTATTTT; CDR3 protein: CASSLTAGGMGPDTQYF
J gene: TRBJ2-1; V gene: TRBV5-6; clone size: many; D gene: -; CDR3 DNA: TGTGCCAGCAGCTTGGTCTTAAGCGGCGGCCCAGACAATGAGCAGTTCTTC; CDR3 protein: CASSLVLSGGPDNEQFF
J gene: TRBJ2-2; V gene: TRBV7-6; clone size: few; D gene: TRBD2; CDR3 DNA: TGTGCCAGCAGCTTAGGAGGACTAGCGGGAACCGGGGAGCTGTTTTTT; CDR3 protein: CASSLGGLAGTGELFF
J gene: TRBJ2-2; V gene: TRBV5-1; clone size: many; D gene: -; CDR3 DNA: TGCGCCAGCTTTGTGGGTCTGGGCACCGGGGAGCTGTTTTTT; CDR3 protein: CASFVGLGTGELFF
J gene: TRBJ2-3; V gene: TRBV5-1; clone size: few; D gene: TRBD2; CDR3 DNA: TGCGCCAGCAGCCAACGGGAGCAGAGACTAGCGGACACAGATACGCAGTATTTT; CDR3 protein: CASSQREQRLADTDTQYF
J gene: TRBJ2-1; V gene: TRBV24-1; clone size: many; D gene: TRBD2; CDR3 DNA: TGTGCCACCAGTGATCGAGCGGGGATTAGGAATGAGCAGTTCTTC; CDR3 protein: CATSDRAGIRNEQFF
J gene: TRBJ2-5; V gene: TRBV7-8; clone size: few; D gene: -; CDR3 DNA: TGTGCCAGCAGCTTAGAACGGAGGGAGACCCAGTACTTC; CDR3 protein: CASSLERRETQYF
J gene: TRBJ2-1; V gene: TRBV20-1; clone size: many; D gene: TRBD2; CDR3 DNA: TGCAGTGCTCATAGCGGGAGGGGGAGCAATGAGCAGTTCTTC; CDR3 protein: CSAHSGRGSNEQFF
J gene: TRBJ2-3; V gene: TRBV20-1; clone size: many; D gene: -; CDR3 DNA: TGCAGTGCTAGAGATCCCGGTCCCGATACGCAGTATTTT; CDR3 protein: CSARDPGPDTQYF
J gene: TRBJ2-1; V gene: TRBV12-3/TRBV12-4; clone size: many; D gene: TRBD2; CDR3 DNA: TGTGCCAGCAGTAGCGGGGGAAGCTCCTACAATGAGCAGTTCTTC; CDR3 protein: CASSSGGSSYNEQFF
J gene: TRBJ2-1; V gene: TRBV5-1; clone size: many; D gene: -; CDR3 DNA: TGCGCCAGCAGCTTCGAACTAGATGAGCAGTTCTTC; CDR3 protein: CASSFELDEQFF
J gene: TRBJ2-1; V gene: TRBV12-5; clone size: few; D gene: TRBD2; CDR3 DNA: TGTGCTAGTGGTTTGGCTCGACTAGCGGCTCTCTACAATGAGCAGTTCTTC; CDR3 protein: CASGLARLAALYNEQFF
J gene: TRBJ2-1; V gene: TRBV20-1; clone size: -; D gene: TRBD2; CDR3 DNA: TGCAGTGTCCTAGTGCGGGGGAACTTTCTGTACAATGAGCAGTTCTTC; CDR3 protein: CSVLVRGNFLYNEQFF
J gene: TRBJ1-2; V gene: TRBV29-1; clone size: many; D gene: -; CDR3 DNA: TGCAGCGAAAGGACCCTCACCGGCTATGGCTACACCTTC; CDR3 protein: CSERTLTGYGYTF
J gene: TRBJ2-4; V gene: TRBV11-2; clone size: few; D gene: -; CDR3 DNA: TGTGCCAGCAGCTTAGTTTCAAGGGGATTGAATAGAAACATTCAGTACTTC; CDR3 protein: CASSLVSRGLNRNIQYF
J gene: TRBJ2-5; V gene: TRBV28; clone size: few; D gene: -; CDR3 DNA: TGTGCCAGCAGTTTAGCGGGAATACACCAAGAGACCCAGTACTTC; CDR3 protein: CASSLAGIHQETQYF
J gene: TRBJ2-6; V gene: TRBV12-3/TRBV12-4; clone size: -; D gene: -; CDR3 DNA: TGTGCCAGCAGTCCTCGGGCGGGTAGTAATGGGGCCAACGTCCTGACTTTC; CDR3 protein: CASSPRAGSNGANVLTF
J gene: TRBJ2-1; V gene: TRBV12-3/TRBV12-4; clone size: few; D gene: -; CDR3 DNA: TGTGCCAGCAGTTTAAGGGGGAGTGGTAGCTCCTACAATGAGCAGTTCTTC; CDR3 protein: CASSLRGSGSSYNEQFF